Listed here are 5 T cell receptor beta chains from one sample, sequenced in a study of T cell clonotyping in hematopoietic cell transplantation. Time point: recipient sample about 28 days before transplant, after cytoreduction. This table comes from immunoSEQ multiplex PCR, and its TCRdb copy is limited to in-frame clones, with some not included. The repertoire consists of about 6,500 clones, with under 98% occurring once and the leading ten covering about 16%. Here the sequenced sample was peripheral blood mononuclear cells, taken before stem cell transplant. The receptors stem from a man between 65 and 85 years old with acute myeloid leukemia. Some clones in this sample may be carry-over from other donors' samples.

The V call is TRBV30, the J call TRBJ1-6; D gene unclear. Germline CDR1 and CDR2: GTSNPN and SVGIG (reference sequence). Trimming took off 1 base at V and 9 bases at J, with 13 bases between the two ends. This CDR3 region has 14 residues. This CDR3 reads CAWSGQVIFSPLHF. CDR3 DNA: TGTGCCTGGAGTGGTCAGGTTATCTTTTCACCCCTCCACTTT.

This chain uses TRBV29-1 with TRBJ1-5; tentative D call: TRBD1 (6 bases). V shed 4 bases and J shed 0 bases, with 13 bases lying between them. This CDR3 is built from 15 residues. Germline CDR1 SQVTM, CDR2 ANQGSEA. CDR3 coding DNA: TGCAGCGTTGGGGCGGGGGCAAATAGCAATCAGCCCCAGCATTTT. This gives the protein CSVGAGANSNQPQHF. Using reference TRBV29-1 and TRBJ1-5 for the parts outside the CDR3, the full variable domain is SAVISQKPSRDICQRGTSLTIQCQVDSQVTMMFWYRQQPGQSLTLIATANQGSEATYESGFVIDKFPISRPNLTFSTLTVSNMSPEDSSIYLCSVGAGANSNQPQHFGDGTRLSIL.

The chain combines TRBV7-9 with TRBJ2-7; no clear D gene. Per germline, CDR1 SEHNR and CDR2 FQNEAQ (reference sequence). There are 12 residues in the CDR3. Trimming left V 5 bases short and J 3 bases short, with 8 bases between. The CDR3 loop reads CASSRGDYEQYF. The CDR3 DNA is TGTGCCAGCAGCCGTGGGGACTACGAGCAGTACTTC.

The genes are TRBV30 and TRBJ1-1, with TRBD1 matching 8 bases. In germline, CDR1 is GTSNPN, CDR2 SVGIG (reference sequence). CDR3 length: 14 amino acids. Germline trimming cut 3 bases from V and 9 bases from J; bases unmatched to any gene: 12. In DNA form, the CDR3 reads TGTGCCTGGAGGGCGACAGGGGCTTCGGATAAAGCTTTCTTT. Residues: CAWRATGASDKAFF.

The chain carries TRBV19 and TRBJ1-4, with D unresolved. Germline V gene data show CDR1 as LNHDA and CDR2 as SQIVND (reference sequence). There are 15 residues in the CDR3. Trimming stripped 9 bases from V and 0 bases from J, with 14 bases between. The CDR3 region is CASRRAQATNEKLFF. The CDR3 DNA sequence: TGTGCCAGCCGCCGGGCTCAGGCAACTAATGAAAAACTGTTTTTT.